These 23 T cell receptor beta chains share one sample of origin, sequenced in a study of T cells in Graves' hyperthyroidism and ophthalmopathy. TCR beta CDR3 sequences were amplified from RNA transcripts. When the TCR CDR3 underwent first-round RT-PCR, the HTBI primer set was used. A single record per CDR3 protein comes from TCRdb applying MiXCR to the multiplex PCR reads. The profile covers under 700,000 distinct CDR3 sequences, with 46% appearing a single time and roughly 8.2% taken by the ten largest. Sequenced: peripheral blood or thyroid tissue (not recorded which). The receptors come from a woman younger than 35 with Graves' hyperthyroidism.

The V gene is TRBV15, the J gene TRBJ2-5; the D is unclear. The CDR3 runs 12 residues. Trimming removed 3 bases at V and 6 bases at J, with 8 bases between. CDR1 and CDR2 (germline): LNHNV, YYDKDF (reference sequence). The CDR3 DNA sequence: TGTGCCACCAGCAGCCCCGTTCAGACCCAGTACTTC. Translation gives CATSSPVQTQYF.

The chain has TRBV30 and TRBJ2-2; D not certain. The CDR3 consists of 12 residues. V was clipped by 3 bases and J by 1 base, with 3 bases between them. Germline values: CDR1 GTSNPN, CDR2 SVGIG (reference sequence). CDR3 protein: CAWSKNTGELFF. CDR3 bases: TGTGCCTGGAGCAAGAACACCGGGGAGCTGTTTTTT. The full variable domain, its missing parts supplied by reference TRBV30 and TRBJ2-2, is SQTIHQWPATLVQPVGSPLSLECTVEGTSNPNLYWYRQAAGRGLQLLFYSVGIGQISSEVPQNLSASRPQDRQFILSSKKLLLSDSGFYLCAWSKNTGELFFGEGSRLTVL.

In its sample, this clonotype was seen a few times. The V call is TRBV2, the J call TRBJ1-6; 8 bases map to TRBD1. Germline lookup yields CDR1 SNHLY and CDR2 FYNNEI. This CDR3 is 16 amino acids long. J lost 9 bases, V lost 4 bases, and 11 bases had no gene match. CDR3 DNA: TGTGCCAGCAGTGGGATCAGGGGGCGTGATTTTTCACCCCTCCACTTT. Its protein is CASSGIRGRDFSPLHF.

The chain joins TRBV25-1 to TRBJ1-1; TRBD1 aligns across 9 bases. V lost 8 bases to trimming and J lost 5 bases; unmatched junction nucleotides: 12. The CDR3 loop spans 15 amino acids. Germline V CDR1 and CDR2: MGHDK, SYGVNS. This chain's CDR3 is CASFTGGGGWTEAFF. CDR3 sequence (DNA): TGTGCCAGCTTTACAGGGGGCGGAGGATGGACTGAAGCTTTCTTT.

V and J are TRBV11-1 and TRBJ2-7; 8 bases line up with TRBD1. The CDR3 contains 15 residues. V lost 0 bases to trimming and J lost 2 bases; unmatched junction nucleotides: 3. Germline CDR1 SGHAT, CDR2 FQDESV (reference sequence). The CDR3 spells CASSLAPTGAYEQYF. CDR3 in DNA: TGTGCCAGCAGCTTAGCGCCGACAGGGGCCTACGAGCAGTACTTC.

About this clonotype: One base away lies a much larger clone, so this may be a sequencing read error. J is TRBJ2-2 and V is TRBV11-2; D is uncertain. Germline V gene lookup returns CDR1 SGHAT and CDR2 FQNNGV. CDR3 length equals 11 residues. The CDR3 region is CANSLSGELFF. The CDR3 DNA sequence: TGTGCCAACAGCTTATCCGGGGAGCTGTTTTTT.

The chain couples TRBV2 to TRBJ2-2; D is possibly TRBD2 (6 bases). The CDR3 loop spans 17 amino acids. The V end was cut by 5 bases, the J end by 6 bases, with 22 bases between. Per germline, CDR1 SNHLY and CDR2 FYNNEI. The CDR3 DNA sequence: TGTGCCAGCAGTTACTCGACTCTCGCGGGATCGGCCGGGGAGCTGTTTTTT. Encoded protein: CASSYSTLAGSAGELFF.

Written as DNA, the CDR3 is TGTGCCACCAGTCGGGGGCCTTCGATGAACACTGAAGCTTTCTTT. This translates into CATSRGPSMNTEAFF. This sequence joins TRBV24-1 and TRBJ1-1, with D tentatively TRBD1 (6 bases). From germline, CDR1 is KGHDR and CDR2 SFDVKD. V was cut by 6 bases and J by 0 bases, with 13 bases left in between. The CDR3 is 15 amino acids.

This clonotype was found a few times. CDR3 nucleotides: TGTGCCAGCAGCCCCGGGACAGAGATAACCTATGGCTACACCTTC. It encodes CASSPGTEITYGYTF. The rearrangement uses TRBV7-2 and TRBJ1-2, with 7 bases lining up with TRBD1. Trimming at V came to 5 bases and at J to 4 bases, leaving 10 bases not matched to a gene. Per germline, CDR1 SGHTA and CDR2 FQGNSA. The CDR3 runs to 15 residues. The variable domain in full, with the rest retrieved from reference TRBV7-2 and TRBJ1-2, is GAGVSQSPSNKVTEKGKDVELRCDPISGHTALYWYRQSLGQGLEFLIYFQGNSAPDKSGLPSDRFSAERTGGSVSTLTIQRTQQEDSAVYLCASSPGTEITYGYTFGSGTRLTVV.

The chain joins TRBV2 to TRBJ1-2, with 7 nucleotides matching TRBD1. Germline-derived CDR1 and CDR2 are SNHLY and FYNNEI. Trimming removed 1 base from V and 6 bases from J; junction bases left unmatched: 2. This CDR3 comprises 13 residues. Here the CDR3 DNA reads TGTGCCAGCAGTGAAGGACAGGGTGATGGCTACACCTTC. Its protein product is CASSEGQGDGYTF.

The J gene is TRBJ1-4, the V gene TRBV20-1; D unclear. The CDR3 has 14 amino acids. V gave up 3 bases and J gave up 5 bases, with 13 bases separating them. Per the germline V gene, CDR1 is DFQATT and CDR2 is SNEGSKA (reference sequence). This CDR3 is CSASPAGPNEKLFF. CDR3 bases: TGCAGTGCTAGCCCCGCAGGCCCGAATGAAAAACTGTTTTTT.

The rearrangement links TRBV7-9 to TRBJ2-7; 10 positions agree with TRBD2. Germline V gives CDR1 SEHNR, CDR2 FQNEAQ (reference sequence). The CDR3 consists of 17 residues. Unmatched junction bases numbered 8, after V lost 1 base and J lost 2 bases. The CDR3 DNA is TGTGCCAGCAGCTTAGAAGGTACTAGCGGGGATACCTACGAGCAGTACTTC. It yields the protein CASSLEGTSGDTYEQYF.

The chain employs TRBV12-3 or TRBV12-4 and TRBJ1-4; D perhaps matches TRBD1 (5 bases). The CDR3 extends over 14 amino acids. V was cut by 5 bases and J by 6 bases, with 13 bases left in between. In nucleotides, the CDR3 is TGTGCCAGCAGTCCTACCTGGGGGGATGAAAAACTGTTTTTT. This translates into CASSPTWGDEKLFF.

This chain joins TRBV6-6 and TRBJ1-4; the D is unclear. The CDR3 runs to 13 residues. V lost 3 bases, J lost 8 bases, and 10 bases lay in between. The germline gives CDR1 MNHNY, CDR2 SVGAGI (reference sequence). The CDR3 DNA reads as TGTGCCAGCAGTTATCTGGGTCAGGAAAAACTGTTTTTT. Amino acids: CASSYLGQEKLFF.

The gene calls are TRBV20-1 and TRBJ2-5; D may be TRBD2 (7 bases). Germline assignment: CDR1 DFQATT and CDR2 SNEGSKA (reference sequence). CDR3 length equals 14 residues. V shed 5 bases and J shed 10 bases, with 23 bases lying between them. The CDR3 nucleotides are TGCAGTGCTTCTTCTAGCGGACAAGGGGGGATCCAGTACTTC. It yields the protein CSASSSGQGGIQYF.

In its sample, this clonotype was seen once. A much more abundant neighbour one base away suggests this may be a read error. The rearrangement uses TRBV10-3 and TRBJ1-1; D gene uncertain. Germline V lookup: CDR1 ENHRY, CDR2 SYGVKD. The CDR3 is 15 residues long. V was clipped by 4 bases and J by 5 bases, with 17 bases between them. This CDR3 is CAISGSGAGRTEAFF. CDR3 nucleotides: TGTGCCATCAGTGGGTCAGGAGCGGGCCGAACTGAAGCTTTCTTT.

The rearrangement links TRBV7-9 to TRBJ2-7; TRBD1 agrees at 7 bases. The V gene end was trimmed by 3 bases and the J gene end by 3 bases; junction bases not matched to a gene: 5. The germline V gene has CDR1 SEHNR and CDR2 FQNEAQ (reference sequence). The CDR3 loop spans 14 amino acids. The chain's CDR3 is CASSLPGQNYEQYF. DNA for the CDR3: TGTGCCAGCAGCTTGCCGGGACAGAACTACGAGCAGTACTTC.

V gene TRBV6-5 combines with J gene TRBJ2-7, with D possibly matching TRBD1 (5 bases). This CDR3 has 13 amino acids. Trimming pared 5 bases from V and 4 bases from J, leaving 12 bases between. Germline CDR1 reads MNHEY; CDR2 reads SVGAGI. CDR3 nucleotide sequence: TGTGCCAGCAGTACTCAGGGAAGGTACGAGCAGTACTTC. As protein: CASSTQGRYEQYF.

For this clonotype: Since a much larger clone is just one base distant, this may be a read error. The chain couples TRBV10-3 to TRBJ1-5; 7 bases align to TRBD1. Per the germline V gene, CDR1 is ENHRY and CDR2 is SYGVKD. With V trimmed by 2 bases and J by 6 bases, 10 bases remained unmatched. This CDR3 region has 16 residues. CDR3 region: CAISERLGSGGQPQHF. The CDR3 bases are TGTGCCATCAGTGAGAGGCTTGGGTCAGGGGGTCAGCCCCAGCATTTT.

Comments on this clonotype: At one of its ends the junction is not consistent with the germline gene, which may arise from a read error. The J gene is TRBJ2-3, the V gene TRBV25-1, with 7 bases lining up with TRBD1. This CDR3 spans 13 amino acids. Looked up from germline, CDR1 is MGHDK and CDR2 is SYGVNS. As DNA, the CDR3 is TGTGCCACCAGTGACAGGGCCACAGATACGCAGTATTTT. This encodes CATSDRATDTQYF.

The chain has TRBV20-1 and TRBJ1-5; D may be TRBD1 (6 bases). Trimming removed 6 bases at V and 5 bases at J, with 11 bases between. Germline CDR1 and CDR2: DFQATT and SNEGSKA (reference sequence). The CDR3 has 12 residues. CDR3 DNA sequence: TGCAGTGCCCGCGGGGGCTATCAGCCCCAGCATTTT. It codes for CSARGGYQPQHF.

This chain uses TRBV12-3 or TRBV12-4 with TRBJ1-2; D perhaps matches TRBD1 (6 bases). This CDR3 spans 11 amino acids. V was trimmed by 6 bases and J by 7 bases, leaving 9 bases between them. The CDR3 here is CASRDSAGYTF. In DNA form, the CDR3 reads TGTGCCAGCAGGGACAGCGCTGGCTACACCTTC.

This clonotype was detected ten times or more. This sequence joins TRBV2 and TRBJ2-7; 11 bases fit TRBD2. Germline V gene lookup returns CDR1 SNHLY and CDR2 FYNNEI. The V gene end was trimmed by 7 bases and the J gene end by 11 bases; junction bases not matched to a gene: 7. The CDR3 runs 12 residues. The CDR3 DNA sequence: TGTGCCAGCAAGGGACTAGCGGATGGAAAGTACTTC. This sequence encodes CASKGLADGKYF.